One and the same sample provided the 16 T cell receptor beta chains below, sequenced in a study of blood T cell repertoires in COVID-19. The assay was immunoSEQ multiplex PCR, and TCRdb's table has in-frame clones only and misses some. This sample carries 110,000 to 150,000 clones, around 86% of them seen once, and the ten largest clones take roughly 4%. Sequenced input: PBMCs or T cells enriched from blood (not recorded which). The receptors were sampled from a man aged 50-59 years who had recovered from COVID-19.

The CDR3: CASSFAGGVNEQYF. The CDR3 region has the DNA TGTGCCAGCAGTTTTGCGGGGGGGGTCAACGAGCAGTACTTC. The chain uses TRBV28 and TRBJ2-7; 9 bases align to TRBD2. The germline V gene has CDR1 MDHEN and CDR2 SYDVKM. The V gene end was trimmed by 3 bases and the J gene end by 5 bases; junction bases not matched to a gene: 5. The CDR3 contains 14 residues.

The chain is built from TRBV2 and TRBJ1-5; 8 bases line up with TRBD1. Germline V gene data show CDR1 as SNHLY and CDR2 as FYNNEI. V trimming: 4 bases; J trimming: 6 bases; junction bases outside the gene matches: 11. This CDR3 has 16 amino acids. The CDR3 is CASSGQGQGYGQPQHF. CDR3 DNA: TGTGCCAGCAGTGGACAGGGGCAGGGGTACGGTCAGCCCCAGCATTTT.

The chain couples TRBV7-2 to TRBJ1-6; 9 bases agree with TRBD1. Germline V gene data show CDR1 as SGHTA and CDR2 as FQGNSA. This CDR3 region has 15 residues. V was pared by 5 bases and J by 5 bases, with 4 bases of the junction left unmatched. CDR3 sequence reads: CASSHGQGNNSPLHF. The CDR3 coding sequence is TGTGCCAGCAGCCACGGACAGGGGAATAATTCACCCCTCCACTTT. The full variable domain, its missing parts supplied by reference TRBV7-2 and TRBJ1-6, is GAGVSQSPSNKVTEKGKDVELRCDPISGHTALYWYRQSLGQGLEFLIYFQGNSAPDKSGLPSDRFSAERTGGSVSTLTIQRTQQEDSAVYLCASSHGQGNNSPLHFGNGTRLTVT.

The V call is TRBV30, the J call TRBJ2-5; D not resolved. CDR3 length equals 11 residues. V was pared by 0 bases and J by 5 bases, with 4 bases between. The V gene's germline CDR1 is GTSNPN and CDR2 SVGIG (reference sequence). This CDR3 is CAWSVRETQYF. For the CDR3, the DNA is TGTGCCTGGAGTGTACGGGAGACCCAGTACTTC.

The genes are TRBV5-1 and TRBJ1-1; possible D gene TRBD1, 5 bases. The CDR3 is 12 amino acids. With 7 bases removed from V and 6 bases from J, the gap between germline ends came to 13 bases. Germline loops: CDR1 SGHRS, CDR2 YFSETQ. The CDR3 nucleotides are TGCGCCAGCCGCGGAGGGGAGGCTGAAGCTTTCTTT. It specifies CASRGGEAEAFF.

The chain recombines TRBV9 with TRBJ2-1; 8 bases fit TRBD1. The trim removed 4 bases at V and 6 bases at J, leaving 3 bases unmatched. CDR1 and CDR2 (germline): SGDLS, YYNGEE. The CDR3 has 13 residues. The CDR3 protein is CASSTDRGNEQFF. For the CDR3, the DNA is TGTGCCAGCAGCACCGACAGGGGCAATGAGCAGTTCTTC.

This clone was seen a few times. The rearrangement links TRBV19 to TRBJ2-2, with D possibly TRBD2 on 5 matching bases. From germline, CDR1 is LNHDA and CDR2 SQIVND (reference sequence). Trimming left V 7 bases short and J 5 bases short, with 17 bases between. The CDR3 is made up of 15 amino acids. Here the CDR3 DNA reads TGTGCCAGTACCGGGAACGGTAGAGCGACCGGGGAGCTGTTTTTT. It encodes CASTGNGRATGELFF.

This chain connects TRBV21-1 to TRBJ2-7; the table's D call, TRBD1, was not checked against the DNA. TRBV21-1 is noted as a pseudogene. The CDR3 has 15 amino acids. The CDR3 nucleotides are TGTGCCAGCAGGGAGGACAGGGCTGGTAACGACGAGCAGTACGTC. Translating gives CASREDRAGNDEQYV.

The rearrangement links TRBV6-5 to TRBJ1-1; weak D call: TRBD1 (5 bases). Germline V gives CDR1 MNHEY, CDR2 SVGAGI. Trimming took 0 bases from V and 3 from J, leaving 14 bases between them. This CDR3 has 16 amino acids. CDR3 amino acids: CASSYSRQGGDTEAFF. As DNA, the CDR3 is TGTGCCAGCAGTTACTCGAGGCAGGGAGGAGACACTGAAGCTTTCTTT.

The chain uses TRBV12-3 or TRBV12-4 and TRBJ2-2; D perhaps matches TRBD1 (6 bases). This CDR3 is 13 amino acids long. The V end lost 5 bases, the J end lost 6 bases, and 10 bases lay between the germline ends. The CDR3 DNA reads as TGTGCCAGCAGTCACCGGACAGCCGGGGAGCTGTTTTTT. Translating gives CASSHRTAGELFF.

The chain couples TRBV7-3 to TRBJ2-1; D is undetermined. The germline V gene encodes CDR1 SGHTA and CDR2 FQGTGA. The CDR3 loop spans 13 amino acids. V was shortened by 0 bases and J by 5 bases, with 5 bases between the two germline ends. The CDR3 region is CASSLTLNNEQFF. CDR3 bases: TGTGCCAGCAGCTTAACACTAAACAATGAGCAGTTCTTC.

CDR3 region: CASSITGGGYEQYF. CDR3 nucleotides: TGTGCCAGTAGTATAACGGGGGGTGGCTACGAGCAGTACTTC. This chain joins TRBV19 and TRBJ2-7, with TRBD2 identical over 7 bases. The CDR3 is 14 amino acids. Unmatched junction bases numbered 4, after V lost 2 bases and J lost 3 bases. CDR1 LNHDA and CDR2 SQIVND come from the germline V gene (reference sequence). Using reference TRBV19 and TRBJ2-7 for the parts outside the CDR3, the full variable domain is DGGITQSPKYLFRKEGQNVTLSCEQNLNHDAMYWYRQDPGQGLRLIYYSQIVNDFQKGDIAEGYSVSREKKESFPLTVTSAQKNPTAFYLCASSITGGGYEQYFGPGTRLTVT.

The chain employs TRBV12-3 or TRBV12-4 and TRBJ2-1; 7 positions agree with TRBD2. The CDR3 is 13 amino acids. V was pared by 3 bases and J by 7 bases, with 3 bases of the junction left unmatched. The CDR3 sequence is CASSFGRENEQFF. The CDR3 bases are TGTGCCAGCAGTTTTGGGAGGGAGAATGAGCAGTTCTTC.

The chain couples TRBV19 to TRBJ2-7; 9 nucleotides match TRBD2. J was trimmed by 4 bases and V by 1 base; bases with no gene match: 2. Germline V gene sequence: CDR1 LNHDA, CDR2 SQIVND (reference sequence). The CDR3 covers 14 residues. This CDR3 is CASSIGLADYEQYF. In DNA, the CDR3 is TGTGCCAGTAGTATAGGACTAGCGGATTACGAGCAGTACTTC. Looking up the rest from reference TRBV19 and TRBJ2-7 gives the full variable domain: DGGITQSPKYLFRKEGQNVTLSCEQNLNHDAMYWYRQDPGQGLRLIYYSQIVNDFQKGDIAEGYSVSREKKESFPLTVTSAQKNPTAFYLCASSIGLADYEQYFGPGTRLTVT.

The CDR3 region is CASSQQGGTQYF. DNA for the CDR3: TGTGCCAGCAGCCAACAAGGAGGGACCCAGTACTTC. This rearrangement joins TRBV4-2 to TRBJ2-5, with D perhaps TRBD2 (5 bases). The ends were cut back, 2 bases at V and 7 bases at J, with 8 bases in the middle. The CDR3 runs to 12 residues. Germline values: CDR1 LGHNA, CDR2 YNFKEQ.

This rearrangement joins TRBV4-3 to TRBJ2-3; 10 bases line up with TRBD1. The CDR3 runs to 18 residues. The junction had 13 bases not matched to a gene; V was cut back by 3 bases and J by 4 bases. CDR1 LGHNA and CDR2 YSLEER come from the germline V gene. CDR3 DNA: TGCGCCAGCAGCCACCTTTTTTACTCTGGACAGGGGGCAGATACGCAGTATTTT. It is translated as CASSHLFYSGQGADTQYF.